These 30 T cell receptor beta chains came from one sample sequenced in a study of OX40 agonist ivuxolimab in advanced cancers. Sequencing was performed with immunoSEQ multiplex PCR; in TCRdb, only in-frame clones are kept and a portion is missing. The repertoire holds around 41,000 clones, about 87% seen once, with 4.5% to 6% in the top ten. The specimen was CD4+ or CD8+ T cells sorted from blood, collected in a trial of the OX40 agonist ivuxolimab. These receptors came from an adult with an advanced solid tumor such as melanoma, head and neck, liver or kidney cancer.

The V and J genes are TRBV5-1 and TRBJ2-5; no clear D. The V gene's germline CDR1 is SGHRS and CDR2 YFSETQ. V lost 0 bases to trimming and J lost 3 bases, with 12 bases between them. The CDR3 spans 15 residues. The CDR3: CASSLEATVKETQYF. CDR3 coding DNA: TGCGCCAGCAGCTTGGAGGCGACTGTAAAAGAGACCCAGTACTTC. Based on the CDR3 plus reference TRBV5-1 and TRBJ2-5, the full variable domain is KAGVTQTPRYLIKTRGQQVTLSCSPISGHRSVSWYQQTPGQGLQFLFEYFSETQRNKGNFPGRFSGRQFSNSRSEMNVSTLELGDSALYLCASSLEATVKETQYFGPGTRLLVL.

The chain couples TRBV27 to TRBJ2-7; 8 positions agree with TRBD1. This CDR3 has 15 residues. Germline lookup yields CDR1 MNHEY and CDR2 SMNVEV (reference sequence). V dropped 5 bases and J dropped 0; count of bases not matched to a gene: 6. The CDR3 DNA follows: TGTGCCAGCAGTCCCCGGACAGGGAGCTCCTACGAGCAGTACTTC. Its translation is CASSPRTGSSYEQYF.

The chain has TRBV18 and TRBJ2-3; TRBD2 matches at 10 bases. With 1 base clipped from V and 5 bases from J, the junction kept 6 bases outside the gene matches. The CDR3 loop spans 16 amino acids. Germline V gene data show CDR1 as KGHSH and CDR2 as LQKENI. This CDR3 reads CASSPRSGRARDTQYF. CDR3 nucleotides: TGTGCCAGCTCACCACGGAGCGGGAGGGCCAGAGATACGCAGTATTTT.

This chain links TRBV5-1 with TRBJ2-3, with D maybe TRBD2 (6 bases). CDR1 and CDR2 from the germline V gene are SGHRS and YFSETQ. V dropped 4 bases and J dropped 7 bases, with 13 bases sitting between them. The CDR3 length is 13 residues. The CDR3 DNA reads TGCGCCAGCAGCACCGGTGGGGGGTATACGCAGTATTTT. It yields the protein CASSTGGGYTQYF.

The CDR3 coding sequence is TGTGCCTGGAGCGGGGACAGTGCGACCTACGAGCAGTACTTC. Translated, it gives CAWSGDSATYEQYF. This chain uses TRBV30 with TRBJ2-7, with 7 bases matching TRBD1. V gave up 3 bases and J gave up 2 bases; unmatched junction bases: 7. CDR1 is GTSNPN and CDR2 is SVGIG in the germline V gene (reference sequence). The CDR3 sequence is 14 residues long. Together with reference TRBV30 and TRBJ2-7, the CDR3 gives the full variable domain: SQTIHQWPATLVQPVGSPLSLECTVEGTSNPNLYWYRQAAGRGLQLLFYSVGIGQISSEVPQNLSASRPQDRQFILSSKKLLLSDSGFYLCAWSGDSATYEQYFGPGTRLTVT.

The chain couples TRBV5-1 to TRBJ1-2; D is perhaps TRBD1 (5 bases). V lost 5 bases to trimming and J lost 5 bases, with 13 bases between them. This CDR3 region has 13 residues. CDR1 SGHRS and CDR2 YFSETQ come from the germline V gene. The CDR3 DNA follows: TGCGCCAGCAGAGCAGGGTTAGAGTATGGCTACACCTTC. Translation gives CASRAGLEYGYTF.

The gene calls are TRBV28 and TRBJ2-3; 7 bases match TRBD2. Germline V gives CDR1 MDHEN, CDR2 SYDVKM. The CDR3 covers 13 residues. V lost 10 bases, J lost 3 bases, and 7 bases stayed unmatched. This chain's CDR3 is CAIRLAATDTQYF. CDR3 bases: TGTGCCATACGACTAGCAGCGACAGATACGCAGTATTTT.

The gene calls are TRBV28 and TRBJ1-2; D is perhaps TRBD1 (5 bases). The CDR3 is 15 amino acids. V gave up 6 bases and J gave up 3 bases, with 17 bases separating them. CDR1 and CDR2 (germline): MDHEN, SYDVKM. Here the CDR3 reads CASSPPRDGDYGYTF. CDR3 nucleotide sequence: TGTGCCAGCAGCCCCCCAAGGGACGGCGACTATGGCTACACCTTC.

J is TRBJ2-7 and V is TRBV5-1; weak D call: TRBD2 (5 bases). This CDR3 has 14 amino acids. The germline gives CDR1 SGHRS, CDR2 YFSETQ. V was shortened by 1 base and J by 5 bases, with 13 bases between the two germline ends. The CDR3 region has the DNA TGCGCCAGCAGCTTGAACGGGGAGCTCGACGAGCAGTACTTC. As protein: CASSLNGELDEQYF.

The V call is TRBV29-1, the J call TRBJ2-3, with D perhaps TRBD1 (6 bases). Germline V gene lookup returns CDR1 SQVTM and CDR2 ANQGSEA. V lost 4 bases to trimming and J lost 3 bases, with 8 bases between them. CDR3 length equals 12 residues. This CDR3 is CSVVQGTDTQYF. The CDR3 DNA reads TGCAGCGTTGTCCAGGGGACAGATACGCAGTATTTT.

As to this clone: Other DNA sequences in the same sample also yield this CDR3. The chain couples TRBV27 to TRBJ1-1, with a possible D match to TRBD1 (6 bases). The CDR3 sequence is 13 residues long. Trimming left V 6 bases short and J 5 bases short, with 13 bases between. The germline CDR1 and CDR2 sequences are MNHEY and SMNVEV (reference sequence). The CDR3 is CASRKQGNTEAFF. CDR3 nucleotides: TGTGCCAGCAGAAAGCAGGGGAATACTGAAGCTTTCTTT.

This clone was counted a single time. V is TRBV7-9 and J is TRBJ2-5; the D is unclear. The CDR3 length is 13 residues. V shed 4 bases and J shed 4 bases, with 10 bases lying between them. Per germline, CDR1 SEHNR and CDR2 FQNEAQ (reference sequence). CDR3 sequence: CASSSIGVETQYF. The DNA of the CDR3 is TGTGCCAGCAGCTCCATAGGAGTAGAGACCCAGTACTTC.

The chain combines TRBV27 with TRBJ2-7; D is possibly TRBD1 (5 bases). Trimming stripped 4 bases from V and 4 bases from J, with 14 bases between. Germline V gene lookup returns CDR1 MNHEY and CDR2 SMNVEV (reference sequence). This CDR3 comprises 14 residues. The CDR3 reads CASSSKQGSYEQYF. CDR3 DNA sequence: TGTGCCAGCAGTTCCAAGCAGGGTTCTTACGAGCAGTACTTC.

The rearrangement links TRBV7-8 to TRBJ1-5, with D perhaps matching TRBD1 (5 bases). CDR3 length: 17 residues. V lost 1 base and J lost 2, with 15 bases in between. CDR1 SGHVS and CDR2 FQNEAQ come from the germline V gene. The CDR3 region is CASSLVRASAGNQPQHF. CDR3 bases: TGTGCCAGCAGCTTAGTCAGGGCCTCTGCGGGCAATCAGCCCCAGCATTTT.

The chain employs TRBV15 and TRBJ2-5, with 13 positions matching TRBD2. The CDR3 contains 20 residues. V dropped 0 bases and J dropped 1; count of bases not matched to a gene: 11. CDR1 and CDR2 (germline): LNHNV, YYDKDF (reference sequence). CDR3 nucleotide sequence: TGTGCCACCAGCAGAGATCAATACAAGGGACTAGCGGGACCCCAAGAGACCCAGTACTTC. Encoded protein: CATSRDQYKGLAGPQETQYF.

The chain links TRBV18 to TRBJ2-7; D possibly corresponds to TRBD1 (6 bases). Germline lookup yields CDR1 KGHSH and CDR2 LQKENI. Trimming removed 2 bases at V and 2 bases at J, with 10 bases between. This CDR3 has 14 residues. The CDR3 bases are TGTGCCAGCTCACCAACCTCAGGGGCCTACGAGCAGTACTTC. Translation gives CASSPTSGAYEQYF.

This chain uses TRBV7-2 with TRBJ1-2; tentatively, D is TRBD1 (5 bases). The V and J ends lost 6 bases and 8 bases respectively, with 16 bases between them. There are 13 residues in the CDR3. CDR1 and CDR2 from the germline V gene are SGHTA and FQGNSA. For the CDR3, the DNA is TGTGCCAGCAGTCTGGAGAGGGGAGGAGGCTACACCTTC. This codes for CASSLERGGGYTF.

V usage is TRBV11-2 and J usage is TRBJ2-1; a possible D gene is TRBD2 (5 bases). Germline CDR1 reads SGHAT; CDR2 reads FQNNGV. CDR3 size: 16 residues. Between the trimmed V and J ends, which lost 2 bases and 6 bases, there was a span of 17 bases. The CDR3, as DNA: TGTGCCAGCAGCTTACGCGGGCCCCTACTTATCAATGAGCAGTTCTTC. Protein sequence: CASSLRGPLLINEQFF. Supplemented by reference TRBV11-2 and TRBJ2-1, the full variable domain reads EAGVAQSPRYKIIEKRQSVAFWCNPISGHATLYWYQQILGQGPKLLIQFQNNGVVDDSQLPKDRFSAERLKGVDSTLKIQPAKLEDSAVYLCASSLRGPLLINEQFFGPGTRLTVL.

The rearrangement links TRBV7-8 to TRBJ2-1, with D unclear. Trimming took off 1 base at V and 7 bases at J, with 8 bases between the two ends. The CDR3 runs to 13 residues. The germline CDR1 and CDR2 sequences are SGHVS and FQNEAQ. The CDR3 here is CASSLGKLNEQFF. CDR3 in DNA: TGTGCCAGCAGCTTAGGTAAGTTGAATGAGCAGTTCTTC.

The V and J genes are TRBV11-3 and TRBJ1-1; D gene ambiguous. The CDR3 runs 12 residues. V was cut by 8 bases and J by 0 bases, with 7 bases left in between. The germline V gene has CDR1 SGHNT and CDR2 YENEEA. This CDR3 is CASRGMNTEAFF. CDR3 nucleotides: TGTGCCAGCCGGGGAATGAACACTGAAGCTTTCTTT.

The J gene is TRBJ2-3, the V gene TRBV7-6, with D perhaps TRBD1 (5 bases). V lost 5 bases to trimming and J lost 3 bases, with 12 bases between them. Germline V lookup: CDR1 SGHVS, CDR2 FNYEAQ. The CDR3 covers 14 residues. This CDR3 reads CASSPSTVTDTQYF. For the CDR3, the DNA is TGTGCCAGCAGCCCCTCGACAGTAACAGATACGCAGTATTTT.

In nucleotides, the CDR3 is TGTGCCAGCAGCGCCCCCGGGGAGCTGTTTTTT. Encoded protein: CASSAPGELFF. The V and J genes are TRBV9 and TRBJ2-2; the D is unclear. Between the trimmed V and J ends, which lost 3 bases and 6 bases, there was a span of 3 bases. CDR3 length equals 11 residues. Germline V gene lookup returns CDR1 SGDLS and CDR2 YYNGEE.

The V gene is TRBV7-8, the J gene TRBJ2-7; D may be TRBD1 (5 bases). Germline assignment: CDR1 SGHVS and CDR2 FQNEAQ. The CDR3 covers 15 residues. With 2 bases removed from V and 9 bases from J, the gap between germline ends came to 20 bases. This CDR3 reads CASSLSGRVAPGQYF. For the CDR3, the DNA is TGTGCCAGCAGCTTATCGGGCAGGGTGGCACCCGGGCAGTACTTC.

The CDR3 nucleotides are TGCGCCAGCAGCGACGGGACAGTTGCGAACAATGAGCAGTTCTTC. It translates to CASSDGTVANNEQFF. The chain employs TRBV5-1 and TRBJ2-1, with 7 bases fitting TRBD1. The trim removed 4 bases at V and 5 bases at J, leaving 9 bases unmatched. The CDR3 spans 15 residues. Looked up from germline, CDR1 is SGHRS and CDR2 is YFSETQ.

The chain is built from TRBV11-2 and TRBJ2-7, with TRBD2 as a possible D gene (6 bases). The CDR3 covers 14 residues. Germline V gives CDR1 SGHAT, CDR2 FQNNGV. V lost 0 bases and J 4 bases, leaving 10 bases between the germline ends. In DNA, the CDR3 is TGTGCCAGCAGCTTAGAGATGGGGGGATACGAGCAGTACTTC. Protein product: CASSLEMGGYEQYF.

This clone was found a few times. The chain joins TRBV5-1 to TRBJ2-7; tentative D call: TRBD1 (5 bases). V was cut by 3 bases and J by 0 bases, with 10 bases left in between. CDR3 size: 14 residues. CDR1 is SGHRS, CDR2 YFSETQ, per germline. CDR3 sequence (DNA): TGCGCCAGCAGCTCCGGACACAGCTCCTACGAGCAGTACTTC. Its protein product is CASSSGHSSYEQYF.

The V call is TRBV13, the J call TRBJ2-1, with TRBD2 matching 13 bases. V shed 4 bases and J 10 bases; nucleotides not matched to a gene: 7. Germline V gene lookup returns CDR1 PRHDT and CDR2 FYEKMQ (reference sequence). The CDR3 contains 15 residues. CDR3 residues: CASSSRLAGGREQFF. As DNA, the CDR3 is TGTGCCAGCAGCTCGAGACTAGCGGGAGGACGGGAGCAGTTCTTC.

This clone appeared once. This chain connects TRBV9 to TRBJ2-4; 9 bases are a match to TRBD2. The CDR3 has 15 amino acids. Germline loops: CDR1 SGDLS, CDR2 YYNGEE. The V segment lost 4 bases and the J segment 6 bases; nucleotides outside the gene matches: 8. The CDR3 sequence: CASSPRSGGSNIQYF. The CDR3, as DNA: TGTGCCAGCAGCCCCCGTAGCGGGGGATCAAACATTCAGTACTTC.

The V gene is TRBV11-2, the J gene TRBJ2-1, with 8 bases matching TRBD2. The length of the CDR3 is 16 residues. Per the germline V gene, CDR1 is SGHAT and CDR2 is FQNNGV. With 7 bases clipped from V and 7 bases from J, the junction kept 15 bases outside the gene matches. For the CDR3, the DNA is TGTGCCAGCAACTCCGCCGGGACTAGTATTAAAAATGAGCAGTTCTTC. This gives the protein CASNSAGTSIKNEQFF.

In nucleotides, the CDR3 is TGTGCCAGCAGTGCGGACAGGGGGAACACCGGGGAGCTGTTTTTT. This encodes CASSADRGNTGELFF. The V and J genes are TRBV28 and TRBJ2-2, with 9 positions matching TRBD1. In germline, CDR1 is MDHEN, CDR2 SYDVKM. CDR3 size: 15 residues. After removal of 5 bases from V and 1 base from J, the junction contained 2 bases not matched to a gene.